The next 27 T cell receptor beta chains were all read from a single sample in a study of CD8 T cells in ankylosing spondylitis. Study-wide results and limits: A TCR beta motif of under ten highly homologous variants appeared characteristic of ankylosing spondylitis blood.

What these receptors recognize is not known. Via MiXCR, TCRdb re-called the 5' RACE reads, giving one row per CDR3 protein. The table records over 400,000 distinct CDR3 sequences, 26% of them present only once. Source material: blood, either unsorted or a sorted T cell fraction (not recorded which). The receptor set was obtained from a male donor with ankylosing spondylitis.

The chain is built from TRBV19 and TRBJ2-5; D may be TRBD1 or TRBD2 (5 bases each). The ends were cut back, 11 bases at V and 6 bases at J, with 28 bases in the middle. The CDR3 runs 16 residues. Germline values: CDR1 LNHDA, CDR2 SQIVND (reference sequence). As DNA, the CDR3 is TGTGCCGGCCGCCCCAAAACAGGTCCCGGGGAGAAGACCCAGTACTTC. Translation: CAGRPKTGPGEKTQYF.

V usage is TRBV5-1 and J usage is TRBJ2-3; TRBD1 or TRBD2 may be the D gene (5 bases each). The CDR3 has 15 residues. V was clipped by 4 bases and J by 2 bases, with 14 bases between them. CDR1 and CDR2 from the germline V gene are SGHRS and YFSETQ. CDR3 DNA sequence: TGCGCCAGCAGCCGCCGGCAGGGAGACACAGATACGCAGTATTTT. This sequence encodes CASSRRQGDTDTQYF.

This clonotype was counted a few times. V usage is TRBV6-2 or TRBV6-3 and J usage is TRBJ2-2; 9 nucleotides agree with TRBD1. After removal of 1 base from V and 1 base from J, the junction contained 1 base not matched to a gene. CDR3 size: 16 residues. From germline, CDR1 is MNHEY and CDR2 SVGEGT. This CDR3 is CASSYWGQGNTGELFF. The CDR3 DNA reads TGTGCCAGCAGTTACTGGGGACAGGGGAACACCGGGGAGCTGTTTTTT.

This clonotype was observed a few times. The gene calls are TRBV6-5 and TRBJ2-3; possible D gene TRBD2, 6 bases. CDR1 is MNHEY, CDR2 SVGAGI, per germline. V lost 2 bases and J lost 1, with 10 bases in between. This CDR3 is built from 15 residues. DNA for the CDR3: TGTGCCAGCAGTTACCGGCGGGGCCGCACAGATACGCAGTATTTT. Its protein product is CASSYRRGRTDTQYF.

This clonotype has more than one count but fewer than ten. This rearrangement joins TRBV5-1 to TRBJ2-2, with D perhaps matching TRBD1 (6 bases). The CDR3 is made up of 16 amino acids. Per the germline V gene, CDR1 is SGHRS and CDR2 is YFSETQ. V lost 4 bases to trimming and J lost 6 bases, with 19 bases between them. The DNA of the CDR3 is TGCGCCAGCAGCCCCAGGGGAGCTTTTAATGCCGGGGAGCTGTTTTTT. Its protein is CASSPRGAFNAGELFF.

The chain recombines TRBV29-1 with TRBJ2-6; a weak D match, TRBD2 (7 bases). The CDR3 totals 17 residues. The germline V gene encodes CDR1 SQVTM and CDR2 ANQGSEA. V was trimmed by 7 bases and J by 0 bases, leaving 19 bases between them. The CDR3 sequence is CSARGGRESSGANVLTF. The CDR3 region has the DNA TGCAGCGCTAGGGGGGGCAGGGAGAGCTCTGGGGCCAACGTCCTGACTTTC.

The table lists this clonotype with a few counts. This chain links TRBV20-1 with TRBJ2-5, with D maybe TRBD1 (5 bases). The CDR3 covers 12 residues. Trimming pared 4 bases from V and 3 bases from J, leaving 9 bases between. Germline CDR1 reads DFQATT; CDR2 reads SNEGSKA (reference sequence). The DNA for the CDR3 is TGCAGTGCTACGGGCAGGGAAGAGACCCAGTACTTC. It is translated as CSATGREETQYF.

Only one count was recorded for this clonotype. The chain carries TRBV2 and TRBJ2-3; 11 bases are shared with TRBD2. This CDR3 has 13 residues. In germline, CDR1 is SNHLY, CDR2 FYNNEI. V shed 3 bases, J shed 8 bases, and the junction held 1 base outside the gene matches. Here the CDR3 reads CASSDLAGGTQYF. In nucleotides, the CDR3 is TGTGCCAGCAGTGATCTAGCGGGAGGTACGCAGTATTTT.

In its sample, this clonotype was seen a few times. The chain joins TRBV6-1 to TRBJ1-2; the match to TRBD1 covers 8 bases. Losses at the gene ends were 2 bases for V and 8 bases for J; bases not matched to a gene: 10. Germline V gives CDR1 MNHNS, CDR2 SASEGT. CDR3 length: 15 amino acids. CDR3: CASSELTSGTGGYTF. CDR3 coding DNA: TGTGCCAGCAGTGAATTAACGTCCGGGACAGGAGGCTACACCTTC.

The chain links TRBV5-1 to TRBJ1-6; D is unresolved. Trimming pared 5 bases from V and 7 bases from J, leaving 16 bases between. There are 15 residues in the CDR3. Germline CDR1 is SGHRS and CDR2 is YFSETQ. Here the CDR3 reads CASRDVRRRNSPLHF. CDR3 bases: TGCGCCAGCAGAGACGTACGAAGGAGGAATTCACCCCTCCACTTT.

The rearrangement joins TRBV5-1 to TRBJ2-1, with D unresolved. Germline V CDR1 and CDR2: SGHRS, YFSETQ. Trimming stripped 5 bases from V and 0 bases from J, with 12 bases between. The CDR3 runs 15 residues. The CDR3 loop reads CASSWRLSSYNEQFF. CDR3 sequence (DNA): TGCGCCAGCAGTTGGCGGCTGAGCTCCTACAATGAGCAGTTCTTC.

This clonotype has just a few counts. The chain joins TRBV5-1 to TRBJ1-1; 11 nucleotides align to TRBD1. The CDR3 runs to 16 residues. Germline V gene lookup returns CDR1 SGHRS and CDR2 YFSETQ. J lost 0 bases, V lost 2 bases, and 3 bases had no gene match. The CDR3 nucleotides are TGCGCCAGCAGCTTAGGACAGGGGGCCATGAACACTGAAGCTTTCTTT. Residues: CASSLGQGAMNTEAFF.

The chain combines TRBV5-1 with TRBJ2-1; a possible D gene is TRBD1 (6 bases). The CDR3 is made up of 16 amino acids. The V gene's germline CDR1 is SGHRS and CDR2 YFSETQ. The V end lost 0 bases, the J end lost 0 bases, and 10 bases lay between the germline ends. The CDR3 region has the DNA TGCGCCAGCAGCTTGGCCTCGGGACACTCCTACAATGAGCAGTTCTTC. Amino acid sequence: CASSLASGHSYNEQFF.

The chain employs TRBV6-1 and TRBJ1-2; 10 positions match TRBD1. Germline CDR1 is MNHNS and CDR2 is SASEGT. The CDR3 length is 13 residues. V dropped 10 bases and J dropped 4; count of bases not matched to a gene: 6. DNA of the CDR3: TGTGCCACACGGGACAGGGGACTCTATGGCTACACCTTC. This encodes CATRDRGLYGYTF.

A few counts support this clonotype. V and J are TRBV2 and TRBJ2-1; 7 bases fit TRBD2. The CDR3 sequence is 14 residues long. J was trimmed by 4 bases and V by 2 bases; bases with no gene match: 2. Germline V gene sequence: CDR1 SNHLY, CDR2 FYNNEI. This chain's CDR3 is CASSEWRGYNEQFF. In nucleotides, the CDR3 is TGTGCCAGCAGTGAATGGCGGGGGTACAATGAGCAGTTCTTC. The variable domain in full, completed from reference TRBV2 and TRBJ2-1, reads EPEVTQTPSHQVTQMGQEVILRCVPISNHLYFYWYRQILGQKVEFLVSFYNNEISEKSEIFDDQFSVERPDGSNFTLKIRSTKLEDSAMYFCASSEWRGYNEQFFGPGTRLTVL.

V is TRBV29-1 and J is TRBJ2-1, with D tentatively TRBD2 (6 bases). The CDR3 extends over 14 amino acids. Germline V CDR1 and CDR2: SQVTM, ANQGSEA. V lost 6 bases to trimming and J lost 5 bases, with 17 bases between them. CDR3 coding DNA: TGCAGCGTCGGTGGGCTAGCGCCGGACAATGAGCAGTTCTTC. This sequence encodes CSVGGLAPDNEQFF.

The V call is TRBV25-1, the J call TRBJ2-2; 7 nucleotides match TRBD1. There are 16 residues in the CDR3. Germline assignment: CDR1 MGHDK and CDR2 SYGVNS. The V and J ends lost 4 bases and 3 bases, in that order; junction bases with no gene match: 8. The CDR3 DNA follows: TGTGCCAGCAGTGCGGACAGGAGACATTACACCGGGGAGCTGTTTTTT. Amino acids: CASSADRRHYTGELFF.

The V call is TRBV5-6, the J call TRBJ1-4; the match to TRBD1 covers 8 bases. Trimming at V came to 4 bases and at J to 8 bases, leaving 16 bases not matched to a gene. Germline V gene lookup returns CDR1 SGHDT and CDR2 YYEEEE. The CDR3 loop spans 17 amino acids. In DNA form, the CDR3 reads TGTGCCAGCAGCCGAGTCCCGGGACAGGAACGGCAGGAAAAACTGTTTTTT. Protein: CASSRVPGQERQEKLFF.

The chain combines TRBV4-1 with TRBJ2-2; TRBD1 might be the D (6 bases). V dropped 1 base and J dropped 0 bases, with 9 bases sitting between them. The length of the CDR3 is 16 residues. The germline gives CDR1 MGHRA, CDR2 YSYEKL. CDR3 DNA: TGCGCCAGCAGCCAAGGGCAGGGGACGAACACCGGGGAGCTGTTTTTT. Its translation is CASSQGQGTNTGELFF.

This clonotype was recorded a few times. The rearrangement links TRBV7-6 to TRBJ2-3; D is ambiguous. V lost 2 bases, J lost 5 bases, and 11 bases lay in between. Looked up from germline, CDR1 is SGHVS and CDR2 is FNYEAQ. This CDR3 has 14 residues. CDR3 coding DNA: TGTGCCAGCAGCTTAAACGCTATGGGAGATACGCAGTATTTT. Translation: CASSLNAMGDTQYF.

The rearrangement joins TRBV5-1 to TRBJ2-7, with 9 bases lining up with TRBD1. V shed 0 bases and J 3 bases; nucleotides not matched to a gene: 4. The CDR3 runs to 15 residues. The germline V gene encodes CDR1 SGHRS and CDR2 YFSETQ. DNA for the CDR3: TGCGCCAGCAGCTTGGAGGGGACAGGGTACTACGAGCAGTACTTC. Translation: CASSLEGTGYYEQYF.

This clonotype was seen many times. The chain uses TRBV12-3 or TRBV12-4 and TRBJ2-1; the D gene is possibly TRBD2 (6 bases). The ends were cut back, 1 base at V and 8 bases at J, with 15 bases in the middle. The CDR3 length is 15 residues. CDR3 sequence (DNA): TGTGCCAGCAGTTTAGACGGGAGTGTCGAGGATGAGCAGTTCTTC. This gives the protein CASSLDGSVEDEQFF.

This sequence joins TRBV5-1 and TRBJ2-5, with D possibly called TRBD1 or TRBD2 (5 bases each). The CDR3 covers 16 residues. Germline V lookup: CDR1 SGHRS, CDR2 YFSETQ. Trimming shortened V by 5 bases and J by 4 bases, and 21 bases separated the two germline ends. CDR3 coding DNA: TGCGCCAGCAGTCCCGGGGCTATTGGGTCCGCAGAGACCCAGTACTTC. Translated, it gives CASSPGAIGSAETQYF.

The chain couples TRBV12-3 or TRBV12-4 to TRBJ1-4; 7 bases line up with TRBD1. V lost 6 bases and J lost 8; bases outside the gene matches: 3. The CDR3 is made up of 12 amino acids. The CDR3 nucleotides read TGTGCCAGCAGGAGAGGGGGCGAAAAACTGTTTTTT. Its translation: CASRRGGEKLFF.

The chain employs TRBV15 and TRBJ2-1; TRBD2 aligns across 8 bases. Germline V gene data show CDR1 as LNHNV and CDR2 as YYDKDF (reference sequence). This CDR3 is 15 amino acids long. The trim removed 4 bases at V and 9 bases at J, leaving 11 bases unmatched. The CDR3 sequence is CATSTLREGLTEQFF. The CDR3 region has the DNA TGTGCCACCAGCACTCTTCGGGAGGGGCTTACTGAGCAGTTCTTC.

The chain combines TRBV24-1 with TRBJ2-3, with 8 bases fitting TRBD1. J gave up 3 bases and V 5 bases, and 6 bases lay outside the gene matches. This CDR3 is 15 amino acids long. Per the germline V gene, CDR1 is KGHDR and CDR2 is SFDVKD. CDR3 protein: CATSVAGGATDTQYF. The CDR3 nucleotides are TGTGCCACCAGTGTGGCAGGGGGCGCGACAGATACGCAGTATTTT.

The chain uses TRBV9 and TRBJ2-1, with D maybe TRBD1 (6 bases). Between the trimmed V and J ends, which lost 4 bases and 9 bases, there was a span of 17 bases. Germline V gives CDR1 SGDLS, CDR2 YYNGEE. This CDR3 comprises 14 residues. CDR3: CASSPRSGEGEQFF. Written as DNA, the CDR3 is TGTGCCAGCAGCCCCAGATCAGGGGAAGGTGAGCAGTTCTTC.